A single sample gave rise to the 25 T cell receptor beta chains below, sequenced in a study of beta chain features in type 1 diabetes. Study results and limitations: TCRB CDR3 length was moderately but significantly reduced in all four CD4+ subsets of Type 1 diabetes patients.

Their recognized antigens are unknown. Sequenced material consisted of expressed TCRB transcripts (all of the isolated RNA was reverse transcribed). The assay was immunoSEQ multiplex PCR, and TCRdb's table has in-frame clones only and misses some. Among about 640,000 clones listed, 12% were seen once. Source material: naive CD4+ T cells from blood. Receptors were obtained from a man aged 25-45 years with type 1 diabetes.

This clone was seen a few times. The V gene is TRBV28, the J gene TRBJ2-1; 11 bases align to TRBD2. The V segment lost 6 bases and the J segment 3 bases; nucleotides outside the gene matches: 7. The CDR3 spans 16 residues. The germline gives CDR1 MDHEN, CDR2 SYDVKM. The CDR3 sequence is CASSYIAGGSYNEQFF. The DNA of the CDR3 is TGTGCCAGCAGCTATATAGCGGGGGGGAGCTACAATGAGCAGTTCTTC.

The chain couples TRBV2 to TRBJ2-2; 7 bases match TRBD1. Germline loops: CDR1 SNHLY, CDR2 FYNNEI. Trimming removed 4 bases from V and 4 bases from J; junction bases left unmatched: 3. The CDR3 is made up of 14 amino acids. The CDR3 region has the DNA TGTGCCAGCAGTGCGACAGGGACCACCGGGGAGCTGTTTTTT. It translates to CASSATGTTGELFF.

CDR3 in amino acids: CASSLGGGAQPQHF. The DNA of the CDR3 is TGTGCCAGCAGTTTAGGCGGGGGCGCGCAGCCCCAGCATTTT. The rearrangement links TRBV28 to TRBJ1-5; D is perhaps TRBD1 (6 bases). The CDR3 sequence is 14 residues long. V dropped 2 bases and J dropped 7 bases, with 12 bases sitting between them. CDR1 and CDR2 (germline): MDHEN, SYDVKM.

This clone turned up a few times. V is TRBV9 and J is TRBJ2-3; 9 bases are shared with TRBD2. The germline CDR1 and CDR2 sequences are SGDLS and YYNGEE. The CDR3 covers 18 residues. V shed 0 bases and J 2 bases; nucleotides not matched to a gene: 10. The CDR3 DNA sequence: TGTGCCAGCAGCGTAGCTACTACTAGCGGGCGCCACACAGATACGCAGTATTTT. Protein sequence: CASSVATTSGRHTDTQYF.

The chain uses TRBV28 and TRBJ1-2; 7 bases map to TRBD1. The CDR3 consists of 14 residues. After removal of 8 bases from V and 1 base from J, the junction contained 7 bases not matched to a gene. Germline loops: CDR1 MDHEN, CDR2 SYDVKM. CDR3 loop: CASSTGANNYGYTF. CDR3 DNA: TGTGCCAGCTCAACAGGGGCAAATAACTATGGCTACACCTTC.

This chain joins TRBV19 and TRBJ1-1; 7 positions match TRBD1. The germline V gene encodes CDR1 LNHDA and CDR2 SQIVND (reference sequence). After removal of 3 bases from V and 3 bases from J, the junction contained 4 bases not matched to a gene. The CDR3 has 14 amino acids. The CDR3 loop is CASSMTGFDTEAFF. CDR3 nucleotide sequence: TGTGCCAGTAGTATGACAGGGTTCGACACTGAAGCTTTCTTT.

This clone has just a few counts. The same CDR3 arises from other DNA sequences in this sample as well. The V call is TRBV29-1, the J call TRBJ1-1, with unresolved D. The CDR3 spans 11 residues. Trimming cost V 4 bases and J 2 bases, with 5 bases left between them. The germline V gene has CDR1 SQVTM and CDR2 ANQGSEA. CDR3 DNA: TGCAGCGTTGTTCGCAACACTGAAGCTTTCTTT. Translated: CSVVRNTEAFF.

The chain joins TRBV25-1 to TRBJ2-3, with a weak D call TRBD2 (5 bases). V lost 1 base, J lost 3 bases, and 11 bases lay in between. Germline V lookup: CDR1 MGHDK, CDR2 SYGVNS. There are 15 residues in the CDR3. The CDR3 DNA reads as TGTGCCAGCAGTGAATTTGAGGGTGCAACAGATACGCAGTATTTT. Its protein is CASSEFEGATDTQYF.

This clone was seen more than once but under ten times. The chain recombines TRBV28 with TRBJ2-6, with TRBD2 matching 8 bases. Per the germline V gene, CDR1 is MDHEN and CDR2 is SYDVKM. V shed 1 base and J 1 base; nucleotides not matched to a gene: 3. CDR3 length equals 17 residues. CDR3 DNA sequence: TGTGCCAGCAGTTTATCCGCGGGGGGATCTGGGGCCAACGTCCTGACTTTC. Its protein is CASSLSAGGSGANVLTF.

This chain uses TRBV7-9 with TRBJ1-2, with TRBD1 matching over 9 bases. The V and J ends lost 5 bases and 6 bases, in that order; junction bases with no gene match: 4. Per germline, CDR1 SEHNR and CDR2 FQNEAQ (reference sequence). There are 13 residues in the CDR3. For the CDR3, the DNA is TGTGCCAGCAGCAGGGACAGGGTCGATGGCTACACCTTC. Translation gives CASSRDRVDGYTF.

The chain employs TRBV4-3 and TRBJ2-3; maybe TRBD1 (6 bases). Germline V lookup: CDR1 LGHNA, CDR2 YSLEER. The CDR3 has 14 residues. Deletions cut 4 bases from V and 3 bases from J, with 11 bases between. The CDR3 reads CASSPSQGTDTQYF. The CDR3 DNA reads TGCGCCAGCAGCCCATCTCAGGGGACAGATACGCAGTATTTT.

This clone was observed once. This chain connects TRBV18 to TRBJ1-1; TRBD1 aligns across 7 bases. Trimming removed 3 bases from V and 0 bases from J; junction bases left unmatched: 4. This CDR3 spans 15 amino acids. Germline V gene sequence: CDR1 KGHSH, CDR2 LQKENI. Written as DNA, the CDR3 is TGTGCCAGCTCACCGACAGGGAACATGAACACTGAAGCTTTCTTT. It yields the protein CASSPTGNMNTEAFF.

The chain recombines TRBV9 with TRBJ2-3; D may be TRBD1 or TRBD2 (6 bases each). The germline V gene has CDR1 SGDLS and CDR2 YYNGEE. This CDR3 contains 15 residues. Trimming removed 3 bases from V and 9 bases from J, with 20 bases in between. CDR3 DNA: TGTGCCAGCAGCGCCCCCACAGGGCTGGGAGGCACGCAGTATTTT. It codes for CASSAPTGLGGTQYF.

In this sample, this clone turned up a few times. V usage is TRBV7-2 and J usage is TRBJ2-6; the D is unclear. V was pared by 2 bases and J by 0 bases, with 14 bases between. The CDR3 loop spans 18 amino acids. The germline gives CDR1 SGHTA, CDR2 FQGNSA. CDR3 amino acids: CASSLYPITLSGANVLTF. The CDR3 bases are TGTGCCAGCAGCTTATATCCGATTACTCTCTCTGGGGCCAACGTCCTGACTTTC.

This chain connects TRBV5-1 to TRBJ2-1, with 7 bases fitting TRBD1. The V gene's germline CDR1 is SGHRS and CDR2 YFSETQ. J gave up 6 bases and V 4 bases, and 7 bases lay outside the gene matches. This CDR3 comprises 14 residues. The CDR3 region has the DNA TGCGCCAGCAGCCCCGGGACAGAAGGCAATGAGCAGTTCTTC. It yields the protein CASSPGTEGNEQFF.

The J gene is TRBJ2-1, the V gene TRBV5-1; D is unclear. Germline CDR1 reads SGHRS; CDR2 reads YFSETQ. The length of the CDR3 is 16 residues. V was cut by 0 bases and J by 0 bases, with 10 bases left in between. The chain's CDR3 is CASSLEQLDSYNEQFF. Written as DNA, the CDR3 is TGCGCCAGCAGCTTGGAACAGCTAGACTCCTACAATGAGCAGTTCTTC.

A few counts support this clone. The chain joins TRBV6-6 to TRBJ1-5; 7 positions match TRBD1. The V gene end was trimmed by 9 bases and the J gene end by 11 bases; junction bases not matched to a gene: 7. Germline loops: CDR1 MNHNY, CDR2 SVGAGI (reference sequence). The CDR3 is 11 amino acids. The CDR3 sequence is CASSDRAAQHF. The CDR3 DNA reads TGTGCCAGTTCTGACAGGGCAGCCCAGCATTTT.

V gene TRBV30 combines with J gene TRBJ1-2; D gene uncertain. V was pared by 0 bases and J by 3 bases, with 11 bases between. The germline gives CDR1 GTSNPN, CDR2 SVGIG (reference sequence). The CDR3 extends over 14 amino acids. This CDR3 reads CAWSVLARDYGYTF. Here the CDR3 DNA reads TGTGCCTGGAGTGTACTGGCACGGGACTATGGCTACACCTTC.

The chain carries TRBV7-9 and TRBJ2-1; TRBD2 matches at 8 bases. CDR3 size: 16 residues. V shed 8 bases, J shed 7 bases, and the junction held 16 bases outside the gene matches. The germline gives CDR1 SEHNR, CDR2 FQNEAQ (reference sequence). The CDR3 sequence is CASGGGRGNPWNEQFF. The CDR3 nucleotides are TGTGCCAGCGGCGGGGGGCGGGGGAACCCCTGGAATGAGCAGTTCTTC.

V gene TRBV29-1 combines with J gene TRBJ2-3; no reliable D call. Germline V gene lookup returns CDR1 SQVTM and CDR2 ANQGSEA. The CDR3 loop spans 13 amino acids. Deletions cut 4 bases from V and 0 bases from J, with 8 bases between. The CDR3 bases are TGCAGCGTTGGGGCAGGCAGCACAGATACGCAGTATTTT. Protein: CSVGAGSTDTQYF.

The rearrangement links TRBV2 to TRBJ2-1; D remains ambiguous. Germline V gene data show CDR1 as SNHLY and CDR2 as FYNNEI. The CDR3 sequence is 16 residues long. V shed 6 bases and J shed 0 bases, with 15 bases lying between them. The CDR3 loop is CASRGKTVSSYNEQFF. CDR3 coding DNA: TGTGCCAGCAGGGGCAAAACCGTTAGCTCCTACAATGAGCAGTTCTTC.

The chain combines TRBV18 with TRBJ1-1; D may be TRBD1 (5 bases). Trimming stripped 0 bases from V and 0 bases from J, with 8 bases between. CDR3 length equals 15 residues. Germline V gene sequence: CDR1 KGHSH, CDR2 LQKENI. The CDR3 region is CASSPPVTVNTEAFF. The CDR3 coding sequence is TGTGCCAGCTCACCACCCGTGACAGTGAACACTGAAGCTTTCTTT.

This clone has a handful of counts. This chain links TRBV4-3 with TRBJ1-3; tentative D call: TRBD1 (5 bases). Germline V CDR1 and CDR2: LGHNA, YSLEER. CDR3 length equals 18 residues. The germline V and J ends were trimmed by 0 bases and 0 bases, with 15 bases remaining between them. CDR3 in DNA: TGCGCCAGCAGCCAAGATAGGACGGGGGTTAACTCTGGAAACACCATATATTTT. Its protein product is CASSQDRTGVNSGNTIYF.

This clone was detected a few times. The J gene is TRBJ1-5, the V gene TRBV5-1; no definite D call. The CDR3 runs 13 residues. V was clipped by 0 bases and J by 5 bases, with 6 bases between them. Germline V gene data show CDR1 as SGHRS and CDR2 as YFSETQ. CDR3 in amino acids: CASSLATDQPQHF. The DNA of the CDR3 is TGCGCCAGCAGCTTGGCGACCGATCAGCCCCAGCATTTT.

The CDR3 loop is CASSVAIGQGGMGNQPQHF. DNA of the CDR3: TGTGCCAGCAGTGTTGCCATTGGACAGGGGGGAATGGGCAATCAGCCCCAGCATTTT. The rearrangement links TRBV2 to TRBJ1-5; TRBD1 matches 10 bases. Germline assignment: CDR1 SNHLY and CDR2 FYNNEI. This CDR3 is built from 19 residues. The J segment lost 2 bases and the V segment lost 4 bases, leaving 14 bases of the junction unmatched.